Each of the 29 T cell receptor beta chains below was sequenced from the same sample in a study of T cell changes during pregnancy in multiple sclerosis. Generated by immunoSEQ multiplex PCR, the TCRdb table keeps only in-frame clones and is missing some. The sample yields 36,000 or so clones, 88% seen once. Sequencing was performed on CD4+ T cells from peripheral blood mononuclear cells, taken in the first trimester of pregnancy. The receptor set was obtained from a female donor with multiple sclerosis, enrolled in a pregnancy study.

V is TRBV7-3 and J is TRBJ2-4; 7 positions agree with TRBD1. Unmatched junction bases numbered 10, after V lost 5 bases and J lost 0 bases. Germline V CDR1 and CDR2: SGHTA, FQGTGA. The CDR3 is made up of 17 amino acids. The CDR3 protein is CASSEKGGGLAKNIQYF. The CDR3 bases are TGTGCCAGCAGCGAAAAAGGGGGCGGGCTAGCCAAAAACATTCAGTACTTC.

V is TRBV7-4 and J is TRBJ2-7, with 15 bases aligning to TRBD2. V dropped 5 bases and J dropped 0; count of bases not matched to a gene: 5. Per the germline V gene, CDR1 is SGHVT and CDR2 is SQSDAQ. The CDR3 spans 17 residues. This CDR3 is CASSLGLAGGLSYEQYF. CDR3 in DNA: TGTGCCAGCAGCCTGGGACTAGCGGGAGGCCTCTCCTACGAGCAGTACTTC.

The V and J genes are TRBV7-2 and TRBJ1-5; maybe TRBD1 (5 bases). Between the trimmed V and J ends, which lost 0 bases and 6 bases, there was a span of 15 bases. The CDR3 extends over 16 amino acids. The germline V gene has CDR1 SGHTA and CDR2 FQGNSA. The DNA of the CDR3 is TGTGCCAGCAGCTTAGCGGCAGGGTCAAAGGGTCAGCCCCAGCATTTT. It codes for CASSLAAGSKGQPQHF.

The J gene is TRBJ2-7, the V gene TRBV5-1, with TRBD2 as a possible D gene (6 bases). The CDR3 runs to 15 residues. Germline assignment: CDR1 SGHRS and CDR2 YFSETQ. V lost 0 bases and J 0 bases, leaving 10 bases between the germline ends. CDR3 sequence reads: CASSLVGTDSYEQYF. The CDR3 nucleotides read TGCGCCAGCAGCTTGGTTGGGACTGACTCCTACGAGCAGTACTTC.

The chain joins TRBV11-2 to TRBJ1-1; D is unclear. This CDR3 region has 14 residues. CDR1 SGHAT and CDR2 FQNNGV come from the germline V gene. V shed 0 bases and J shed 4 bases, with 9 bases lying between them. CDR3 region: CASSLEAPGTEAFF. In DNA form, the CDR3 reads TGTGCCAGCAGCTTAGAGGCCCCGGGCACTGAAGCTTTCTTT.

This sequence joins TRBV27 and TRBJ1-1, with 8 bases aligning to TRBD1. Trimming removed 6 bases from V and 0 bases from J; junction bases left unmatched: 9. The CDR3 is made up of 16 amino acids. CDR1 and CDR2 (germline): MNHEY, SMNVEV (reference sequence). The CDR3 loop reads CASSSQGVQVNTEAFF. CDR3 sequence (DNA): TGTGCCAGCAGCTCACAGGGGGTGCAGGTGAACACTGAAGCTTTCTTT.

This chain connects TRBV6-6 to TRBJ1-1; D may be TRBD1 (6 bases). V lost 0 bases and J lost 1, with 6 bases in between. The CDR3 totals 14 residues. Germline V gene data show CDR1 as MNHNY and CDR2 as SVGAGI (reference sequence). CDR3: CASSYSRGNTEAFF. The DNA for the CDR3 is TGTGCCAGCAGTTACTCCAGGGGGAACACTGAAGCTTTCTTT.

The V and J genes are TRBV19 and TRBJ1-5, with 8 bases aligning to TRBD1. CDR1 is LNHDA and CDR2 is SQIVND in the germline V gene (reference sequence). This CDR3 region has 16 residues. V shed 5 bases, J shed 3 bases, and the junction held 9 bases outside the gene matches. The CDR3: CASSPWTGPNNQPQHF. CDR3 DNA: TGTGCCAGTAGTCCTTGGACAGGGCCGAACAATCAGCCCCAGCATTTT. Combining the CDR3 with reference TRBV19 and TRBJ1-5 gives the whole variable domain DGGITQSPKYLFRKEGQNVTLSCEQNLNHDAMYWYRQDPGQGLRLIYYSQIVNDFQKGDIAEGYSVSREKKESFPLTVTSAQKNPTAFYLCASSPWTGPNNQPQHFGDGTRLSIL.

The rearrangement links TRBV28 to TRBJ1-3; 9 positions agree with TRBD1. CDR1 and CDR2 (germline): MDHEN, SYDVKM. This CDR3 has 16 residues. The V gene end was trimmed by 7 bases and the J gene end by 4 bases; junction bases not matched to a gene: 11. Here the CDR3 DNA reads TGTGCCAGCACCTCCTACAGGGGGCCTAAAGGAAACACCATATATTTT. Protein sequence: CASTSYRGPKGNTIYF.

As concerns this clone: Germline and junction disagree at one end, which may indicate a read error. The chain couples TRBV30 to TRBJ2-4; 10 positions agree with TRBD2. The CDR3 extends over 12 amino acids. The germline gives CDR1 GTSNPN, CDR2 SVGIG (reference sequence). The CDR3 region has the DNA TGTGCCTGGAGTGTAGGGGTAGCGGGAGGAGTTTTC. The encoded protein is CAWSVGVAGGVF.

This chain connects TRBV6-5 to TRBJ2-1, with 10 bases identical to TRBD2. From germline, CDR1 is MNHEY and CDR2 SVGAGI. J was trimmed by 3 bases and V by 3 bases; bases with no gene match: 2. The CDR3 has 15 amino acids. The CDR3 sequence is CASSYWTSGYNEQFF. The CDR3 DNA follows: TGTGCCAGCAGTTATTGGACTAGCGGCTACAATGAGCAGTTCTTC.

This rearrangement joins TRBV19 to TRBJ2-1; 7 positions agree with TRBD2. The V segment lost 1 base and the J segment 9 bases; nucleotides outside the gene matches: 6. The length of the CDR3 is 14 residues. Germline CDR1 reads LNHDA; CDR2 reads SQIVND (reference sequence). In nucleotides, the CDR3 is TGTGCCAGTAGTATAGGGCAGGGAGGGAGTGAGCAGTTCTTC. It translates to CASSIGQGGSEQFF.

CDR3 protein: CASSESASYGYTF. Here the CDR3 DNA reads TGTGCCAGCAGTGAATCGGCTAGCTATGGCTACACCTTC. V is TRBV2 and J is TRBJ1-2, with D hard to call. Trimming took off 2 bases at V and 4 bases at J, with 8 bases between the two ends. The germline gives CDR1 SNHLY, CDR2 FYNNEI. The CDR3 is made up of 13 amino acids.

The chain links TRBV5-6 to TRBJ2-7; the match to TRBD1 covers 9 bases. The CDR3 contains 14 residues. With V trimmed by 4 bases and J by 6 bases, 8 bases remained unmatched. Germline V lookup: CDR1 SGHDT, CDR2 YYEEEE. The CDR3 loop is CASSRPGQGAEQYF. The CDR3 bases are TGTGCCAGCAGCAGACCGGGACAGGGCGCCGAGCAGTACTTC.

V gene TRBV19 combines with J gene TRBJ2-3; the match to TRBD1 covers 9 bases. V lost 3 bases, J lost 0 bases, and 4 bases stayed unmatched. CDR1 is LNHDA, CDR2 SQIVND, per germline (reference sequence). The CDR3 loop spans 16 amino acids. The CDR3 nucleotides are TGTGCCAGTAGTATGGGGACAGGGACTAGCACAGATACGCAGTATTTT. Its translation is CASSMGTGTSTDTQYF.

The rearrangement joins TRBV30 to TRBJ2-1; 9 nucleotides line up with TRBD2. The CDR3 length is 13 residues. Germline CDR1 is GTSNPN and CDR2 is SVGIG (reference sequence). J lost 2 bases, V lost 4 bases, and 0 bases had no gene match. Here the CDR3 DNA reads TGTGCCTGGATAGCGGGAGCCTACAATGAGCAGTTCTTC. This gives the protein CAWIAGAYNEQFF.

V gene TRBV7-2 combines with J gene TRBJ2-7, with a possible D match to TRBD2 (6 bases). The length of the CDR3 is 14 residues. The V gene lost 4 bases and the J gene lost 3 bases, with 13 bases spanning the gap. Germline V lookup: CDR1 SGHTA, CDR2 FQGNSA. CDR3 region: CASSYSGRRYEQYF. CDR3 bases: TGTGCCAGCAGCTATAGCGGCCGTCGCTACGAGCAGTACTTC.

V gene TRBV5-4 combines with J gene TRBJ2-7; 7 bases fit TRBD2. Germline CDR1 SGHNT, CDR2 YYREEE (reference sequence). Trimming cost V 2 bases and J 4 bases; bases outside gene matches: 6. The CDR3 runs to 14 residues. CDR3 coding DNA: TGTGCCAGCAGCTTAGGAGCGGGATTATACGAGCAGTACTTC. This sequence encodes CASSLGAGLYEQYF.

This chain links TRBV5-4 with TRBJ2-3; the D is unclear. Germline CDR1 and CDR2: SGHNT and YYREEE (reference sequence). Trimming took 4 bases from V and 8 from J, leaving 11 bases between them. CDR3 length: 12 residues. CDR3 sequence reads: CASSPERGTQYF. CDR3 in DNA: TGTGCCAGCAGCCCCGAGCGAGGTACGCAGTATTTT.

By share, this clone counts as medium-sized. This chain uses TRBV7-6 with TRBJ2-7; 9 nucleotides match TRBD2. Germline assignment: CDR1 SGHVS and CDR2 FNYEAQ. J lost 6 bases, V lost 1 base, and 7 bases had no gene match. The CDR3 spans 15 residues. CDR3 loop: CASSLGLAGNPEQYF. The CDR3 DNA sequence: TGTGCCAGCAGCTTAGGGCTAGCGGGAAACCCCGAGCAGTACTTC.

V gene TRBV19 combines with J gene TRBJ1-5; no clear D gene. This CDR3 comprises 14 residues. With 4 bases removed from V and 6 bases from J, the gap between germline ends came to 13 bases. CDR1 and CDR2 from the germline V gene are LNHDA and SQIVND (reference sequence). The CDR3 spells CASSSPWALQPQHF. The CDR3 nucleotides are TGTGCCAGTAGTAGCCCGTGGGCACTTCAGCCCCAGCATTTT.

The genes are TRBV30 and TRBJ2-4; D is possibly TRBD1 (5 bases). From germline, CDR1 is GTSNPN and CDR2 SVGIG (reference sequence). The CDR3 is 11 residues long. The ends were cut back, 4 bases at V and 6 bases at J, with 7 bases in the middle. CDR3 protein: CAWTTGNIQYF. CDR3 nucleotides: TGTGCCTGGACAACAGGAAACATTCAGTACTTC.

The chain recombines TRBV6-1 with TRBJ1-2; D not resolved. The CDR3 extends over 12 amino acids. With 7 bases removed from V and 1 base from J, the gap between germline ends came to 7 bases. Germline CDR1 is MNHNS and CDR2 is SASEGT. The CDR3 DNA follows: TGTGCCAGCACCCGGGATAACTATGGCTACACCTTC. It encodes CASTRDNYGYTF.

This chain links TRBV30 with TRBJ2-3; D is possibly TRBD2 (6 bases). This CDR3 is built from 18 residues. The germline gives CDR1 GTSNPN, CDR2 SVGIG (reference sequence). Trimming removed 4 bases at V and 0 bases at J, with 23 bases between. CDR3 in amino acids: CAWKSLATKPPSTDTQYF. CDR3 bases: TGTGCCTGGAAATCCCTAGCGACGAAACCACCTAGCACAGATACGCAGTATTTT.

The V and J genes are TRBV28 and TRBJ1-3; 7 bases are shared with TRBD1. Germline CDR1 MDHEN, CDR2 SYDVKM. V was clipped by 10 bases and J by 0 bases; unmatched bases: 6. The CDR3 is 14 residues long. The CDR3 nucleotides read TGTGCCACCAGGACAGGCTTCTCTGGAAACACCATATATTTT. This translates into CATRTGFSGNTIYF.

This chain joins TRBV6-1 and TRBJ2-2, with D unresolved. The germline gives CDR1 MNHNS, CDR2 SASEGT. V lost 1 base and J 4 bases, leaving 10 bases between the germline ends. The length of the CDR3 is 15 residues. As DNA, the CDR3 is TGTGCCAGCAGTGAAGTAGGAGTCTTCACCGGGGAGCTGTTTTTT. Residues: CASSEVGVFTGELFF.

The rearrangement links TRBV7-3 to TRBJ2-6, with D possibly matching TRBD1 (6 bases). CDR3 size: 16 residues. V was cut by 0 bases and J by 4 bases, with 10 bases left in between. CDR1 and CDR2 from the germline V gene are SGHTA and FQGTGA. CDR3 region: CASSLTRGGGANVLTF. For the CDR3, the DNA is TGTGCCAGCAGCTTAACCAGGGGTGGAGGGGCCAACGTCCTGACTTTC.

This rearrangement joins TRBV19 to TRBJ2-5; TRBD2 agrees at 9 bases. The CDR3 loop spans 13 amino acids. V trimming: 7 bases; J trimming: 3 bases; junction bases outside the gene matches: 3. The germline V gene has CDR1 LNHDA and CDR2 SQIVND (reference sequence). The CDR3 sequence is CASNKRGEETQYF. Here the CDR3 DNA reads TGTGCCAGTAATAAGCGGGGGGAAGAGACCCAGTACTTC. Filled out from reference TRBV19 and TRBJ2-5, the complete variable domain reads DGGITQSPKYLFRKEGQNVTLSCEQNLNHDAMYWYRQDPGQGLRLIYYSQIVNDFQKGDIAEGYSVSREKKESFPLTVTSAQKNPTAFYLCASNKRGEETQYFGPGTRLLVL.

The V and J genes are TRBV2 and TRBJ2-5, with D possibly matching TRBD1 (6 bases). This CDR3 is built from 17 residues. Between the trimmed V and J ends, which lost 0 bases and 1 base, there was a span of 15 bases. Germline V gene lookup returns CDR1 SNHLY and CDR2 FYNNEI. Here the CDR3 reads CASSEARGVISQETQYF. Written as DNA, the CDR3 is TGTGCCAGCAGTGAAGCCAGGGGAGTTATCTCCCAAGAGACCCAGTACTTC. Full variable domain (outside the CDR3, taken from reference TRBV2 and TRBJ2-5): EPEVTQTPSHQVTQMGQEVILRCVPISNHLYFYWYRQILGQKVEFLVSFYNNEISEKSEIFDDQFSVERPDGSNFTLKIRSTKLEDSAMYFCASSEARGVISQETQYFGPGTRLLVL.